This TCR beta chain was captured in a study of siplizumab effects on memory and regulatory T cells. Study-wide points: Proliferating Tregs' suppressive function in siplizumab cultures went unconfirmed. Siplizumab significantly reduced alloreactive sequences traceable to unstimulated CD4+ memory cells. Unstimulated naive T cells seemed to show more diversity than memory cells did, and they also seemed to be among the major contributors to the alloresponse.

Sequencing was performed with immunoSEQ multiplex PCR; in TCRdb, only in-frame clones are kept and a portion is missing. The table includes 50,000 to 70,000 clones, around 96% detected once. Points on this clone: Its antigen is undetermined.

V was cut by 5 bases and J by 8 bases, with 15 bases left in between. Germline loops: CDR1 SGHTA, CDR2 FQGNSA. The CDR3 runs to 13 residues. This receptor was taken from a human donor in good health. V and J are TRBV7-2 and TRBJ1-2, with D tentatively TRBD1 (5 bases). Specimen: naive CD8+ T cells sorted from blood. CDR3: CASSQAGAQGYTF. For the CDR3, the DNA is TGTGCCAGCAGCCAGGCCGGGGCCCAAGGCTACACCTTC.